This TCR beta chain was sequenced for a study of blood T cell repertoires in COVID-19. Study context: Samples representing acute and convalescent COVID-19 were sourced from the United States, Italy and Spain. T cells, B-cell-depleted T cells, or PBMCs supplied cDNA or gDNA.

This clone appeared once. In the original processing: Amplification from reference gene primers served as the basis for estimated nucleated cell counts. The table came from immunoSEQ multiplex PCR; TCRdb's copy has only in-frame clones and leaves some out. V, J and clone size are those of that table, while D and trimming were read from the DNA. Among tens of thousands of clones listed, approximately 89% were seen once. Sequencing used peripheral blood. The source is a woman older than 75 with acute or convalescent COVID-19.

CDR3 sequence (DNA): TGTGCCAGCAGCCCCCCGGGACTACCCACCGGGGAGCTGTTTTTT. Its translation is CASSPPGLPTGELFF. This chain links TRBV7-9 with TRBJ2-2; TRBD2 matches 7 bases. The CDR3 runs to 15 residues. Per germline, CDR1 SEHNR and CDR2 FQNEAQ (reference sequence). Germline trimming cut 5 bases from V and 4 bases from J; bases unmatched to any gene: 7.